Listed below are T cell receptor beta chains from one sample, sequenced in a study of neurological immune-mediated disorders. TCRdb redid the calling of the 5' RACE reads with MiXCR, one entry per CDR3 protein. The repertoire has tens of thousands of distinct CDR3 sequences, roughly 5% of them found once; the top ten carry around 7.2%. The specimen sequenced was PBMCs. Receptors were obtained from a young man with multiple sclerosis. Each CDR3 is given with its conserved first and last residue. The D gene is left open where the match is weak. The size field is filled for only some rows; it gives once, few, many or a size class.

j_call: TRBJ1-5
v_call: TRBV20-1
d_call: -
clone_size: many
cdr3_nt: TGCAGTGCTAGAGGGCAGGCCGGCCAGCCCCAGAATTTT
cdr3_aa: CSARGQAGQPQNF

j_call: TRBJ2-7
v_call: TRBV4-2
d_call: -
clone_size: many
cdr3_nt: TGTGCCAGCAGCCAAGGATCGACAGGGACTACCTACGAGCAGTACTTC
cdr3_aa: CASSQGSTGTTYEQYF

j_call: TRBJ1-2
v_call: TRBV20-1
d_call: -
clone_size: many
cdr3_nt: TGCAGTGCTAGTTACGATAACTATGGCTACACCTTC
cdr3_aa: CSASYDNYGYTF

j_call: TRBJ1-1
v_call: TRBV9
d_call: -
clone_size: many
cdr3_nt: TGTGCCAGCAGCGTGGGGGCGGGGTTCGGCACTGAAGCTTTCTTT
cdr3_aa: CASSVGAGFGTEAFF

j_call: TRBJ2-2
v_call: TRBV5-6
d_call: -
clone_size: many
cdr3_nt: TGTGCCAGCAGGCAGACACTTCAGGGACGGTTTAACACCGGGGAGCTGTTTTTT
cdr3_aa: CASRQTLQGRFNTGELFF

j_call: TRBJ2-3
v_call: TRBV20-1
d_call: -
clone_size: many
cdr3_nt: TGCAGTGCTGGAGTGGGACGGGATATGAAGACGCAGTATTTT
cdr3_aa: CSAGVGRDMKTQYF

j_call: TRBJ2-1
v_call: TRBV9
d_call: -
clone_size: many
cdr3_nt: TGTGCCAGCAGCGGAACAGGAAACTCCTACAATGAGCAGTTCTTC
cdr3_aa: CASSGTGNSYNEQFF

j_call: TRBJ1-4
v_call: TRBV3-1
d_call: -
clone_size: many
cdr3_nt: TGTGCCAGCAGCCAGGGGCCCCAGACCGCAACTAATGAAAAACTGTTTTTT
cdr3_aa: CASSQGPQTATNEKLFF

j_call: TRBJ2-7
v_call: TRBV27
d_call: -
clone_size: many
cdr3_nt: TGTGCCGCGGGGACAACCTACGAGCAGTACTTC
cdr3_aa: CAAGTTYEQYF

j_call: TRBJ1-2
v_call: TRBV5-1
d_call: TRBD1
clone_size: many
cdr3_nt: TGCGCCAGCAGCTTGGCTCTCAGGGGGGACTATGGCTACACCTTC
cdr3_aa: CASSLALRGDYGYTF

j_call: TRBJ2-1
v_call: TRBV7-2
d_call: -
clone_size: many
cdr3_nt: TGTGCCAGCAGCTTTCCAGGGATCTACAATGAGCAGTTCTTC
cdr3_aa: CASSFPGIYNEQFF

j_call: TRBJ2-5
v_call: TRBV7-2
d_call: TRBD2
clone_size: many
cdr3_nt: TGTGCCAGCAGCTTATCTCCAGCGGGGATACAAGAGACCCAGTACTTC
cdr3_aa: CASSLSPAGIQETQYF

j_call: TRBJ2-7
v_call: TRBV7-3
d_call: -
clone_size: many
cdr3_nt: TGTGCCAGCAGCTTATATAGCGCGGGGGAGCAGTACTTC
cdr3_aa: CASSLYSAGEQYF

j_call: TRBJ2-7
v_call: TRBV7-2
d_call: -
clone_size: many
cdr3_nt: TGTGCCAGCAGCCCTCAGACCGGGTATGCCTCCGAGCAGTACTTC
cdr3_aa: CASSPQTGYASEQYF

j_call: TRBJ2-3
v_call: TRBV5-1
d_call: TRBD2
clone_size: many
cdr3_nt: TGCGCCAGCAGCTTGGAGCTCGGGGGGGCGTCTGATACGCAGTATTTT
cdr3_aa: CASSLELGGASDTQYF

j_call: TRBJ2-1
v_call: TRBV7-2
d_call: TRBD2
clone_size: many
cdr3_nt: TGTGCCAGCAGCCTAAACCGACTAGCGGCCTACAATGAGCAGTTCTTC
cdr3_aa: CASSLNRLAAYNEQFF

j_call: TRBJ2-1
v_call: TRBV9
d_call: -
clone_size: many
cdr3_nt: TGTGCCAGCAGCTTCAGGGGAGACAATGAGCAGTTCTTC
cdr3_aa: CASSFRGDNEQFF

j_call: TRBJ1-2
v_call: TRBV29-1
d_call: -
clone_size: many
cdr3_nt: TGCAGCGTTGGTCGGACAGTCAATGGCTACACCTTC
cdr3_aa: CSVGRTVNGYTF

j_call: TRBJ2-3
v_call: TRBV20-1
d_call: TRBD2
clone_size: many
cdr3_nt: TGCAGTGCTAGAGATCTCTCGCTAGGAACGAGCGGGAGGGAGGATACGCAGTATTTT
cdr3_aa: CSARDLSLGTSGREDTQYF

j_call: TRBJ2-3
v_call: TRBV6-1
d_call: -
clone_size: few
cdr3_nt: TGTGCCAGCAGCCATCTGGAAGATACGCAGTATTTT
cdr3_aa: CASSHLEDTQYF

j_call: TRBJ2-7
v_call: TRBV9
d_call: -
clone_size: many
cdr3_nt: TGTGCCAGCAGCAAAGAACCGGGCGAGCAGTACTTC
cdr3_aa: CASSKEPGEQYF

j_call: TRBJ1-1
v_call: TRBV5-1
d_call: -
clone_size: many
cdr3_nt: TGCGCCAGCAGGGAGACAGTGAACACTGAAGCTTTCTTT
cdr3_aa: CASRETVNTEAFF

j_call: TRBJ1-6
v_call: TRBV7-6
d_call: -
clone_size: few
cdr3_nt: TGTGCCAGCAGCTTATACGATAATTCACCCCTCCACTTT
cdr3_aa: CASSLYDNSPLHF

j_call: TRBJ2-6
v_call: TRBV25-1
d_call: -
clone_size: many
cdr3_nt: TGTGCCAGCAGTCCCCCAGCGGAGGCCAACGTCCTGACTTTC
cdr3_aa: CASSPPAEANVLTF

j_call: TRBJ2-7
v_call: TRBV28
d_call: -
clone_size: many
cdr3_nt: TGTGCCAGCAGTTCCTTTCGACTAGACCCCCTCTACGAGCAGTACTTC
cdr3_aa: CASSSFRLDPLYEQYF

j_call: TRBJ1-5
v_call: TRBV6-6
d_call: TRBD1
clone_size: -
cdr3_nt: TGTGCCAGTGACAGGGGTAATCAGCCCCAGCATTTT
cdr3_aa: CASDRGNQPQHF

j_call: TRBJ1-4
v_call: TRBV20-1
d_call: -
clone_size: many
cdr3_nt: TGCAGTGCTGGGAGTTCAACTAATGAAAAACTGTTTTTT
cdr3_aa: CSAGSSTNEKLFF

j_call: TRBJ1-5
v_call: TRBV21-1
d_call: -
clone_size: many
cdr3_nt: TGTGCCAGCAGCAAAGCCGACAGGGGGGACATCCTTAATAGCAATCGTATGGCCGGGCAGCCCCAGCATTTT
cdr3_aa: CASSKADRGDILNSNRMAGQPQHF

j_call: TRBJ1-5
v_call: TRBV27
d_call: TRBD1
clone_size: many
cdr3_nt: TGTGCCAGCAGTTTATCGGGACAGTCTAATACGCCCCAGCATTTT
cdr3_aa: CASSLSGQSNTPQHF

j_call: TRBJ2-7
v_call: TRBV5-1
d_call: -
clone_size: many
cdr3_nt: TGCGCCAGCAGCTTGACTGTGCTATCCAGCTCCTACGAGCAGTACTTC
cdr3_aa: CASSLTVLSSSYEQYF

j_call: TRBJ2-2
v_call: TRBV11-1
d_call: -
clone_size: many
cdr3_nt: TGTGCCAGCAGCCCTCGAACTCAGAACACCGGGGAGCTGTTTTTT
cdr3_aa: CASSPRTQNTGELFF

j_call: TRBJ1-5
v_call: TRBV15
d_call: -
clone_size: -
cdr3_nt: TGTGCCACCAGCAGCAAACCGAAAACTGGACAGCCCCAGCATTTT
cdr3_aa: CATSSKPKTGQPQHF

j_call: TRBJ1-5
v_call: TRBV25-1
d_call: TRBD1
clone_size: many
cdr3_nt: TGTGCCAGCGGAAGACAGGGGGAAGTTGGCAATCAGCCCCAGCATTTT
cdr3_aa: CASGRQGEVGNQPQHF

j_call: TRBJ1-6
v_call: TRBV4-1
d_call: -
clone_size: -
cdr3_nt: TGCGCCAGCAGTGTGACAGAAAATTCACCCCTCCACTTT
cdr3_aa: CASSVTENSPLHF

j_call: TRBJ2-7
v_call: TRBV27
d_call: TRBD2
clone_size: many
cdr3_nt: TGTGCCAGCAGTTATAGCGGGAGAGGGGAGCAGTACTTC
cdr3_aa: CASSYSGRGEQYF

j_call: TRBJ2-7
v_call: TRBV7-2
d_call: TRBD1
clone_size: many
cdr3_nt: TGTGCCAGCAGCTTCCAGGGACAGGGGACGGAGGCGGAGTACTTC
cdr3_aa: CASSFQGQGTEAEYF

j_call: TRBJ2-1
v_call: TRBV20-1
d_call: -
clone_size: -
cdr3_nt: TGCAGTGCTCCGGGAATAGTATCTTATGAGCAGTTCTTC
cdr3_aa: CSAPGIVSYEQFF

j_call: TRBJ1-5
v_call: TRBV19
d_call: -
clone_size: few
cdr3_nt: TGTGCCAGTAGTCCCTACGGGAGGGGGTACGAAGGTCAGCCCCAGAATTTT
cdr3_aa: CASSPYGRGYEGQPQNF

j_call: TRBJ1-4
v_call: TRBV29-1
d_call: -
clone_size: many
cdr3_nt: TGCAGCGTGACAGGCGGCAATGAAAAACTGTTTTTT
cdr3_aa: CSVTGGNEKLFF

j_call: TRBJ1-4
v_call: TRBV12-3/TRBV12-4
d_call: TRBD1
clone_size: many
cdr3_nt: TGTGCCAGCAGCCCGGACAGGTTTAATGAAAAACTGTTTTTT
cdr3_aa: CASSPDRFNEKLFF

j_call: TRBJ2-3
v_call: TRBV6-1
d_call: -
clone_size: many
cdr3_nt: TGTGCCAGCAGTGATAGGAGTCGTACAGATACGCAGTATTTT
cdr3_aa: CASSDRSRTDTQYF

j_call: TRBJ2-1
v_call: TRBV7-2
d_call: TRBD2
clone_size: many
cdr3_nt: TGTGCCAGCAGCTTAGTCGGCGGGGGGGGGCATGAGCAGTTCTTC
cdr3_aa: CASSLVGGGGHEQFF

j_call: TRBJ2-7
v_call: TRBV5-1
d_call: -
clone_size: -
cdr3_nt: TGCGCCAGCAGCTTGGGGTGGCAGGAGGGTGAAGAGCAGTACTTC
cdr3_aa: CASSLGWQEGEEQYF

j_call: TRBJ1-1
v_call: TRBV20-1
d_call: -
clone_size: many
cdr3_nt: TGCAGTGCCACCGATTGGGGGAACACTGAAGCTTTCTTT
cdr3_aa: CSATDWGNTEAFF

j_call: TRBJ1-5
v_call: TRBV9
d_call: -
clone_size: many
cdr3_nt: TGTGCCAGCAGCGCGACAGAGAATCAGCCCCAGCATTTT
cdr3_aa: CASSATENQPQHF

j_call: TRBJ1-5
v_call: TRBV20-1
d_call: -
clone_size: many
cdr3_nt: TGCAGTGCTAGCTACAGGAATAGCAATCAGCCCCAGCATTTT
cdr3_aa: CSASYRNSNQPQHF

j_call: TRBJ1-1
v_call: TRBV10-3
d_call: TRBD1
clone_size: many
cdr3_nt: TGTGCCATCAGGGAGACAGGGCTCAAGGACACTGAAGCTTTCTTT
cdr3_aa: CAIRETGLKDTEAFF

j_call: TRBJ2-1
v_call: TRBV27
d_call: -
clone_size: many
cdr3_nt: TGTGCCAGCAGTTTAATAGGAGCAGAACAGTTCTTC
cdr3_aa: CASSLIGAEQFF

j_call: TRBJ2-7
v_call: TRBV20-1
d_call: TRBD1
clone_size: -
cdr3_nt: TGCAGTGCTGGGACAGGGACCGTCTACGAGCAGTACTTC
cdr3_aa: CSAGTGTVYEQYF

j_call: TRBJ2-7
v_call: TRBV20-1
d_call: TRBD1
clone_size: many
cdr3_nt: TGCAGTGCCGGACAGGGGACCGAGCAGTACTTC
cdr3_aa: CSAGQGTEQYF

j_call: TRBJ1-6
v_call: TRBV7-2
d_call: -
clone_size: few
cdr3_nt: TGTGCCAGCAGCTTAGGCGGCAGCGTCTATAATTCACCCCTACACTTT
cdr3_aa: CASSLGGSVYNSPLHF

j_call: TRBJ1-6
v_call: TRBV28
d_call: -
clone_size: many
cdr3_nt: TGTGCCAGCAGTTTTACAGGGAAAAATAATTCACCCCTCCACTTT
cdr3_aa: CASSFTGKNNSPLHF

j_call: TRBJ2-2
v_call: TRBV5-1
d_call: -
clone_size: many
cdr3_nt: TGCGCCAGCTGGCGACAGGGAGGAACCGGGGAGCTGTTTTTT
cdr3_aa: CASWRQGGTGELFF

j_call: TRBJ2-3
v_call: TRBV12-3/TRBV12-4
d_call: -
clone_size: many
cdr3_nt: TGTGCCAGCAGTTTTCAGGCGCCGAGCACAGATACGCAGTATTTT
cdr3_aa: CASSFQAPSTDTQYF

j_call: TRBJ2-1
v_call: TRBV7-9
d_call: TRBD2
clone_size: many
cdr3_nt: TGTGCCAGCAGCGGGACTAGCGGGATCGCCAATGAGCAGTTCTTC
cdr3_aa: CASSGTSGIANEQFF

j_call: TRBJ1-6
v_call: TRBV20-1
d_call: -
clone_size: many
cdr3_nt: TGCAGTGCTAGGGTCTCCGGGGGCCCTTCACCCCTCCACTTT
cdr3_aa: CSARVSGGPSPLHF

j_call: TRBJ1-1
v_call: TRBV11-2
d_call: -
clone_size: many
cdr3_nt: TGTGCCAGCAGCCCCGACCGGGGGACTGAAGCTTTCTTT
cdr3_aa: CASSPDRGTEAFF

j_call: TRBJ2-2
v_call: TRBV9
d_call: -
clone_size: many
cdr3_nt: TGTGCCAGCAGCGAGGGGGGGTCCGGGGAGCTGTTTTTT
cdr3_aa: CASSEGGSGELFF

j_call: TRBJ2-5
v_call: TRBV7-2
d_call: TRBD2
clone_size: many
cdr3_nt: TGTGCCAGCAGCCCCGGGCGGGGGGAGACCCAGTACTTC
cdr3_aa: CASSPGRGETQYF

j_call: TRBJ2-3
v_call: TRBV6-5
d_call: TRBD2
clone_size: many
cdr3_nt: TGTGCCAGCAGTCCCCTAGCGGGCACAGATACGCAGTATTTT
cdr3_aa: CASSPLAGTDTQYF